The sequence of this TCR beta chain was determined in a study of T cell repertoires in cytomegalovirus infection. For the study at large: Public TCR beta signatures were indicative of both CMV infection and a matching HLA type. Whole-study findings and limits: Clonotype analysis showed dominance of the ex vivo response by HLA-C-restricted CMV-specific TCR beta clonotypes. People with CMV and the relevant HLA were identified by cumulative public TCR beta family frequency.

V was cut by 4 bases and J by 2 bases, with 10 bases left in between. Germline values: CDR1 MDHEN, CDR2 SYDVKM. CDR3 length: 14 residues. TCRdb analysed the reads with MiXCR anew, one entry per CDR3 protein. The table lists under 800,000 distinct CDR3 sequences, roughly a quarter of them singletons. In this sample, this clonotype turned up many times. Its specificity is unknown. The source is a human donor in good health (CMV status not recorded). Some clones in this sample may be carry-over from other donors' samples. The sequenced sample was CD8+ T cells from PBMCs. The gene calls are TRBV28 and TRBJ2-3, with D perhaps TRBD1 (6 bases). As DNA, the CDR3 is TGTGCCAGCAGTTCGTGGACAGACACAGATACGCAGTATTTT. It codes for CASSSWTDTDTQYF. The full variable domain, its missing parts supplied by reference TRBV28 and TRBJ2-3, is DVKVTQSSRYLVKRTGEKVFLECVQDMDHENMFWYRQDPGLGLRLIYFSYDVKMKEKGDIPEGYSVSREKKERFSLILESASTNQTSMYLCASSSWTDTDTQYFGPGTRLTVL.